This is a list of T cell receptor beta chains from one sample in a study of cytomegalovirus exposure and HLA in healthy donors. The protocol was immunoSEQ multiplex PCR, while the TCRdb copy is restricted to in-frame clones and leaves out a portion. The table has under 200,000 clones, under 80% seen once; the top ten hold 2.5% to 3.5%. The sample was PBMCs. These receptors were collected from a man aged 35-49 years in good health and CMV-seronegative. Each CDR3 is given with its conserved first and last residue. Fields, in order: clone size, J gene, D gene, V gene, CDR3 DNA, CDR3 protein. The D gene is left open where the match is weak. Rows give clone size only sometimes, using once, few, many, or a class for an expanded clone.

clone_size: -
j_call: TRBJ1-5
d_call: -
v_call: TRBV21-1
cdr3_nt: TGTGCCAGCAGCAAAGCAGGCAGGGGGTGTAATCAGCCCCAGCATTTT
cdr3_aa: CASSKAGRGCNQPQHF

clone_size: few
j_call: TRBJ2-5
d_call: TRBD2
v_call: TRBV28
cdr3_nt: TGTGCCAGCAGTGCTCGACTAGCGTGGTGGGGGGCCCAGTACTTC
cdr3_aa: CASSARLAWWGAQYF

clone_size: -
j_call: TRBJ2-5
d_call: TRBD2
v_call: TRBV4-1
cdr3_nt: TGCGCCAGCAGCCCCGGACTAGCGGGAGGGGGAGGAGAGACCCAGTACTTC
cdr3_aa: CASSPGLAGGGGETQYF

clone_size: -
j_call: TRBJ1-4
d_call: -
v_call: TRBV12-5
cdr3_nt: TGTGCTAGTGTTCGCTCAGGGGTACCTAATGAAAAACTGTTTTTT
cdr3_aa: CASVRSGVPNEKLFF

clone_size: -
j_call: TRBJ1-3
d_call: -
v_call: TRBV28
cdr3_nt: TGTGCCAGCAGTTTAGGAGGTGAGGTCTCTGGAAACACCATATATTTT
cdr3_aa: CASSLGGEVSGNTIYF

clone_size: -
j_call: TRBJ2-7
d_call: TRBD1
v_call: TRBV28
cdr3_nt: TGTGCCAGCAGTTCAGGACAGGGGAAGTACGAGCAGTACTTC
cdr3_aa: CASSSGQGKYEQYF

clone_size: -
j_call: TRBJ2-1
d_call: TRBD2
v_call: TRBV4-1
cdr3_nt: TGCGCCAGTAGCCAACACCATTGGACTAGCGAGGACAATGAGCAGTTCTTC
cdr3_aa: CASSQHHWTSEDNEQFF

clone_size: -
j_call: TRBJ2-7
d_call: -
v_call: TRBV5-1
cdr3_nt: TGCGCCAGCAGCCCTGGACTCGTCTCCTACGAGCAGTACTTC
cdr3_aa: CASSPGLVSYEQYF

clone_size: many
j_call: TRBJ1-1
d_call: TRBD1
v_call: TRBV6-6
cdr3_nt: TGTGCCAGCCTATGGGGACAGGAAGCTTTCTTT
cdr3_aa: CASLWGQEAFF

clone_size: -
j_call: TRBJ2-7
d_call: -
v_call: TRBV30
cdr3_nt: TGTGCCTATTTAAAGGGGGGGGCTGGTCGGTACTTC
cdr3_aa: CAYLKGGAGRYF

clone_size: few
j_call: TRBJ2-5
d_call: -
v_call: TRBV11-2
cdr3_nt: TGTGCCAGCAGCATAGGACAGCACAAAAAAGAGACCCAGTACTTC
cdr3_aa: CASSIGQHKKETQYF

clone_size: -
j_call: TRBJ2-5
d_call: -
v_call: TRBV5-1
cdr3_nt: TGCGCCAGCAGTAAGACGGGCCTCGAGGGAGAGACCCAGTACTTC
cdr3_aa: CASSKTGLEGETQYF

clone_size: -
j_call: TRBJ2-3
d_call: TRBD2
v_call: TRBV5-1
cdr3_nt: TGCGCCAGCAGCCCAAGCGGGGCCCCGGATACGCAGTATTTT
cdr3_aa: CASSPSGAPDTQYF

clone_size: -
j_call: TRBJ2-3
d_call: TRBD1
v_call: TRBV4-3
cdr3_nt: TGCGCCAGCAGCCAAGACCTCGTACAGGGGCGAGAGGGCCCAGGTTTAGATACGCAGTATTTT
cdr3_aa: CASSQDLVQGREGPGLDTQYF

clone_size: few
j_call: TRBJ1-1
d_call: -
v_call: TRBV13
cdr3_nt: TGTGCCAGCAGCCCCCGGGTCGGGACTGAAGCTTTCTTT
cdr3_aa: CASSPRVGTEAFF

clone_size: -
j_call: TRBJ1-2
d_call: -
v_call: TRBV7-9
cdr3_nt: TGTGCCAGCAGCCCCCCATTGCAACGGGGTCCATATGGCTACACCTTC
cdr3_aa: CASSPPLQRGPYGYTF

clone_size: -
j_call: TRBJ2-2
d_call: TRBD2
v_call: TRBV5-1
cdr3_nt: TGCGCCAGCAGCTTGGAGGGGATGGGGACTAGCGGAGCGAACACCGGGGAGCTGTTTTTT
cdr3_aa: CASSLEGMGTSGANTGELFF

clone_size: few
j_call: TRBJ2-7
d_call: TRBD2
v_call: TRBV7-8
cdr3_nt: TGTGCCAGCAGCACCTGGGACAGACCGGGACTAGCGGGTGCCTACGAGCAGTACTTC
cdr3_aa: CASSTWDRPGLAGAYEQYF

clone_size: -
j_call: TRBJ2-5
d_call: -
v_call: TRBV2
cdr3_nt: TGTGCCAGCAGCGGTACGCCGGAGACCCAGTACTTC
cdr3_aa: CASSGTPETQYF

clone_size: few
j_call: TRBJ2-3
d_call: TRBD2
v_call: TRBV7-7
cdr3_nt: TGTGCTAGCAGCACTAGCGGGAGAGATACGCAGTATTTT
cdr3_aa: CASSTSGRDTQYF

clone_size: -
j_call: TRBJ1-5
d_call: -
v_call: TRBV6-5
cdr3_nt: TGTGCCAGCAGTATAGACAGTCTAAGCAATCAGCCCCAGCATTTT
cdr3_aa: CASSIDSLSNQPQHF

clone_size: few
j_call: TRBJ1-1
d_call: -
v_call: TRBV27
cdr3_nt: TGTGCCAGCAGTCCCGGCATGGACAGTATACTAGTAGCTTTCTTT
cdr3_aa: CASSPGMDSILVAFF

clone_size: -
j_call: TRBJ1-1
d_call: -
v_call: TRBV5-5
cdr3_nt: TGTGCCAGCAGCACGCAGGGTCTGAACACTGAAGCTTTCTTT
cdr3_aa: CASSTQGLNTEAFF

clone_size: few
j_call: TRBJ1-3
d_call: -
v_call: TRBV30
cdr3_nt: TGTGCCTGGGCGAGGGACACGTTCTCTGGAAACACCATATATTTT
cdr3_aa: CAWARDTFSGNTIYF

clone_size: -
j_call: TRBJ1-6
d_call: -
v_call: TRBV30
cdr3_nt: TGTGCCTGGAGTGTCCCCAGTGACTATTCACCCCTCCACTTT
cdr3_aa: CAWSVPSDYSPLHF

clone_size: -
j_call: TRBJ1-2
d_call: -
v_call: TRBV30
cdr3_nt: TGTGCCTGGAGTGTACTTGGGGGCAAAGGTGGCTACACCTTC
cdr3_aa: CAWSVLGGKGGYTF